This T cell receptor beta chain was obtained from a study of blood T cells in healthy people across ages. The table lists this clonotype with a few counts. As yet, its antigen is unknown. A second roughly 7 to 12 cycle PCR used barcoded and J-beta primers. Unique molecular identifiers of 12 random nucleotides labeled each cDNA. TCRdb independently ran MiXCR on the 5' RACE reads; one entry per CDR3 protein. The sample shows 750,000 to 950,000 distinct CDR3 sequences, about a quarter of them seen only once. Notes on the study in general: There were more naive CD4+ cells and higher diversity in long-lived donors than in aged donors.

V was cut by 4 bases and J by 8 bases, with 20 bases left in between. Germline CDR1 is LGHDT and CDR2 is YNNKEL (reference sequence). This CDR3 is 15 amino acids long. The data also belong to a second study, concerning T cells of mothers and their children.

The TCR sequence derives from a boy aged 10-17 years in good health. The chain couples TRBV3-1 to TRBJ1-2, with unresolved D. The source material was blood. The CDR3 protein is CASSPNVGGSGGYTF. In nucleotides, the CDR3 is TGTGCCAGCAGCCCCAACGTCGGAGGGTCGGGCGGCTACACCTTC.